The TCR beta chain described here comes from a study of T cell changes during pregnancy in multiple sclerosis. The CDR3 is 13 amino acids. The ends were cut back, 8 bases at V and 3 bases at J, with 14 bases in the middle. The germline V gene has CDR1 ENHRY and CDR2 SYGVKD. This clone is a singleton in its sample. TCRdb's copy holds only in-frame clones and misses some; the assay was immunoSEQ multiplex PCR. The data contain 52,000 or so clones, approximately 90% of them seen just once; the ten biggest clones take up 0.55% to 0.65%. The receptor's source is a female donor with multiple sclerosis, enrolled in a pregnancy study. The chain combines TRBV10-3 with TRBJ2-7, with a weak D call TRBD2 (6 bases). Sequenced material: CD4+ T cells from peripheral blood mononuclear cells, taken in the first trimester of pregnancy. The CDR3 nucleotides are TGTGCCATCCAAGGGACTGCAGACTACGAGCAGTACTTC. Amino acids: CAIQGTADYEQYF.